These 15 T cell receptor beta chains were all obtained from the same sample, sequenced in a study of T cell changes during pregnancy in multiple sclerosis. Clones were read by immunoSEQ multiplex PCR, and TCRdb kept only the in-frame ones, dropping some. The sample carries 30,000 to 50,000 clones, 92% recorded once. This sample comprised CD4+ T cells from peripheral blood mononuclear cells, obtained in the third trimester of pregnancy. The receptors come from a female donor with multiple sclerosis, enrolled in a pregnancy study.

The chain couples TRBV7-8 to TRBJ2-7; 7 bases line up with TRBD2. Germline V CDR1 and CDR2: SGHVS, FQNEAQ. The CDR3 totals 16 residues. The junction had 9 bases not matched to a gene; V was cut back by 4 bases and J by 0 bases. CDR3 amino acids: CASSSVPGGSSYEQYF. CDR3 bases: TGTGCCAGCAGCTCAGTGCCTGGCGGGAGCTCCTACGAGCAGTACTTC.

The gene calls are TRBV4-2 and TRBJ2-1, with TRBD2 as a possible D gene (5 bases). Germline CDR1 reads LGHNA; CDR2 reads YNFKEQ. V was shortened by 2 bases and J by 6 bases, with 8 bases between the two germline ends. The CDR3 runs to 13 residues. This chain's CDR3 is CASSQLTSNEQFF. The DNA for the CDR3 is TGTGCCAGCAGCCAACTCACTAGCAATGAGCAGTTCTTC.

This clone has a handful of counts. The rearrangement joins TRBV18 to TRBJ2-3; TRBD2 matches 12 bases. The CDR3 consists of 16 residues. V lost 0 bases, J lost 6 bases, and 4 bases stayed unmatched. Germline assignment: CDR1 KGHSH and CDR2 LQKENI. CDR3 coding DNA: TGTGCCAGCTCACCACCGACTAGCGGGGGATATGATACGCAGTATTTT. Its protein is CASSPPTSGGYDTQYF.

This clone appeared once. The chain joins TRBV7-2 to TRBJ2-1; TRBD2 matches at 12 bases. The CDR3 loop spans 19 amino acids. After removal of 1 base from V and 0 bases from J, the junction contained 7 bases not matched to a gene. Germline V CDR1 and CDR2: SGHTA, FQGNSA. CDR3 sequence: CASSLVRTSGTSSYNEQFF. The CDR3 bases are TGTGCCAGCAGCTTAGTGCGGACTAGCGGGACCAGCTCCTACAATGAGCAGTTCTTC. Full variable domain (missing parts from reference TRBV7-2 and TRBJ2-1): GAGVSQSPSNKVTEKGKDVELRCDPISGHTALYWYRQSLGQGLEFLIYFQGNSAPDKSGLPSDRFSAERTGGSVSTLTIQRTQQEDSAVYLCASSLVRTSGTSSYNEQFFGPGTRLTVL.

The chain couples TRBV6-1 to TRBJ2-4; D ambiguous. Germline V gives CDR1 MNHNS, CDR2 SASEGT. The CDR3 is made up of 14 amino acids. Trimming took off 1 base at V and 0 bases at J, with 4 bases between the two ends. As DNA, the CDR3 is TGTGCCAGCAGTGAAGGGCTAGCCAAAAACATTCAGTACTTC. Amino acids: CASSEGLAKNIQYF.

The rearrangement uses TRBV4-1 and TRBJ2-7; 7 bases are shared with TRBD2. There are 14 residues in the CDR3. The V segment lost 3 bases and the J segment 2 bases; nucleotides outside the gene matches: 4. Germline V gene sequence: CDR1 MGHRA, CDR2 YSYEKL. CDR3 amino acids: CASSHGGMPYEQYF. DNA for the CDR3: TGCGCCAGCAGCCACGGGGGGATGCCCTACGAGCAGTACTTC.

For the CDR3, the DNA is TGCGCCAGCAGCCAGGGAACAGGGGCGTTACTCGATACGCAGTATTTT. It codes for CASSQGTGALLDTQYF. J is TRBJ2-3 and V is TRBV4-3; 7 positions match TRBD1. Trimming removed 3 bases from V and 6 bases from J; junction bases left unmatched: 12. Germline assignment: CDR1 LGHNA and CDR2 YSLEER. This CDR3 comprises 16 residues.

The gene calls are TRBV19 and TRBJ1-4; TRBD1 is a possible D gene (6 bases). Trimming left V 3 bases short and J 0 bases short, with 11 bases between. CDR3 length: 16 residues. Germline assignment: CDR1 LNHDA and CDR2 SQIVND (reference sequence). The CDR3: CASSIWTDSTNEKLFF. CDR3 nucleotide sequence: TGTGCCAGTAGTATCTGGACAGATTCAACTAATGAAAAACTGTTTTTT.

This chain connects TRBV7-9 to TRBJ2-1; 11 bases line up with TRBD2. The ends lost 5 bases at V and 1 base at J; junction bases unmatched: 7. CDR1 is SEHNR, CDR2 FQNEAQ, per germline (reference sequence). The CDR3 sequence is 17 residues long. CDR3 loop: CASSMGLAVDSYNEQFF. The CDR3 nucleotides read TGTGCCAGCAGCATGGGACTAGCGGTTGATTCCTACAATGAGCAGTTCTTC.

The chain uses TRBV6-6 and TRBJ2-3; TRBD2 matches 9 bases. In germline, CDR1 is MNHNY, CDR2 SVGAGI (reference sequence). There are 16 residues in the CDR3. The V segment lost 5 bases and the J segment 2 bases; nucleotides outside the gene matches: 8. This CDR3 is CASSRTSEVPTDTQYF. CDR3 nucleotide sequence: TGTGCCAGCAGTCGGACTAGCGAGGTCCCCACAGATACGCAGTATTTT.

The chain has TRBV29-1 and TRBJ2-5; D might be TRBD1 (6 bases). This CDR3 comprises 12 residues. Between the trimmed V and J ends, which lost 6 bases and 2 bases, there was a span of 10 bases. CDR1 and CDR2 (germline): SQVTM, ANQGSEA. CDR3 protein: CSVQQGQETQYF. In nucleotides, the CDR3 is TGCAGCGTCCAACAGGGACAAGAGACCCAGTACTTC.

A single count supports this clone. This sequence joins TRBV6-6 and TRBJ2-7; D may be TRBD1 (6 bases). The V gene's germline CDR1 is MNHNY and CDR2 SVGAGI (reference sequence). Trimming removed 6 bases at V and 5 bases at J, with 14 bases between. The CDR3 runs to 13 residues. The CDR3: CASSRRQDNEQYF. CDR3 sequence (DNA): TGTGCCAGCAGCCGGAGACAGGACAACGAGCAGTACTTC.

This chain uses TRBV30 with TRBJ2-3; tentative D call: TRBD1 (6 bases). Germline V CDR1 and CDR2: GTSNPN, SVGIG (reference sequence). The CDR3 is 15 amino acids. The V end was cut by 0 bases, the J end by 6 bases, with 16 bases between. In DNA form, the CDR3 reads TGTGCCTGGAGTGTAATCAGGGGACCTGGGGATACGCAGTATTTT. Translating it yields CAWSVIRGPGDTQYF.

The chain couples TRBV6-1 to TRBJ1-2, with D uncertain. This CDR3 spans 15 amino acids. Germline CDR1 reads MNHNS; CDR2 reads SASEGT. Trimming removed 2 bases from V and 0 bases from J, with 10 bases in between. In nucleotides, the CDR3 is TGTGCCAGCAGTGAACGACCGACTCCTAACTATGGCTACACCTTC. Translated, it gives CASSERPTPNYGYTF.

J is TRBJ1-6 and V is TRBV10-3; 7 nucleotides agree with TRBD1. CDR3 length equals 13 residues. After removal of 7 bases from V and 10 bases from J, the junction contained 7 bases not matched to a gene. Germline V gene data show CDR1 as ENHRY and CDR2 as SYGVKD. This CDR3 reads CAITGQLESPLHF. The CDR3 DNA follows: TGTGCCATCACGGGACAGTTGGAGTCACCCCTCCACTTT.